This T cell receptor (beta chain) was documented in a study of Ad26.COV2.S vaccination and SARS-CoV-2 variants. Germline assignment: CDR1 MGHDK and CDR2 SYGVNS. The CDR3 has 15 amino acids. The germline V and J ends were trimmed by 2 bases and 1 base, with 11 bases remaining between them. Study observations and caveats: Reported post-vaccination CD8+ and CD4+ T cell responses to spike showed substantial breadth.

This clone was seen only a few times. The antigen remains undetermined. Measured with immunoSEQ multiplex PCR; TCRdb has only the in-frame clones, and not every one. The profile shows 75,000 to 100,000 clones, about four fifths of them singletons. The specimen comprised peripheral blood, sampled after recovery from COVID-19. The chain employs TRBV25-1 and TRBJ1-2; no definite D call. The source is a human donor who had recovered from COVID-19. In nucleotides, the CDR3 is TGTGCCAGCAGTGAACTTTCCGGGATTAACTATGGCTACACCTTC. Protein: CASSELSGINYGYTF.